Listed here is a single T cell receptor (beta chain). The antigen remains undetermined. Germline CDR1 is MNHEY and CDR2 is SVGAGI. Trimming removed 6 bases from V and 3 bases from J; junction bases left unmatched: 5. The CDR3 length is 14 residues. The entry originates in a study of cytomegalovirus exposure and HLA in healthy donors. For the study at large: Per a later analysis, the approximately 600 first-cohort and some 110 validation repertoires shared one platform.

Repertoires were generated with immunoSEQ multiplex PCR, while TCRdb's copy carries only in-frame clones and drops some. This sample carries tens of thousands of clones, 70% to 90% of them seen once, and the ten largest clones take around 1.2%. The donors formed part of the approximately 120-subject validation cohort, distinct from the roughly 670-subject first cohort. Whole-study results and caveats: The authors listed 164 TCR beta chains as cytomegalovirus-associated. Most TCR sequences were seen very rarely across donors, but some public TCRs occurred in many.

This chain connects TRBV6-5 to TRBJ2-7, with TRBD2 matching over 10 bases. The TCR originated in a woman between 18 and 29 years old in good health and CMV-seronegative. The sequenced sample consisted of PBMCs. DNA for the CDR3: TGTGCCAGCAGCTCTCTAGCGGGGGACTACGAGCAGTACTTC. Translating it yields CASSSLAGDYEQYF.